This is a list of T cell receptor beta chains from one sample in a study of T-cell memory formation after mild COVID-19. From the 5' RACE reads, TCRdb called clonotypes with MiXCR, one entry per CDR3 protein. There are about 500,000 distinct CDR3 sequences in the sample; about a fifth occur only once, and 9.5% to 15% lies in the top ten. Sample: PBMCs or a T cell subset sorted from them (not recorded which). Receptors were obtained from an adult woman who had mild COVID-19 (a few samples of this study predate the infection). Cell type and time point are not known. CDR3s include the opening cysteine and the closing phenylalanine or tryptophan. Fields, in order: V gene, clone size, D gene, J gene, CDR3 DNA, CDR3 protein. D genes are given only for firm matches. Clone size, where shown, is once, few, many, or a class for clones that have expanded.

TRBV12-3/TRBV12-4,few,NA,TRBJ1-2,TGTGCCAGCAGCTCACGGGGTGGAGGAGCTAACTATGGCTACACCTTC,CASSSRGGGANYGYTF
TRBV6-5,NA,TRBD1,TRBJ2-5,TGTGCCAGCAGAACCAGGACAGGGAAGGAGACCCAGTACTTC,CASRTRTGKETQYF
TRBV6-5,few,TRBD1,TRBJ1-1,TGTGCCAGCAGTTACGGGGACAGGGCCAACACTGAAGCTTTCTTT,CASSYGDRANTEAFF
TRBV9,few,NA,TRBJ2-7,TGTGCCAGCAGCGTTGACTTGAGCTCCTACGAGCAGTACTTC,CASSVDLSSYEQYF
TRBV13,few,TRBD1,TRBJ2-7,TGTGCCAGCAGCCCAAAGGACAGGGGGCCCTACGAGCAGTACTTC,CASSPKDRGPYEQYF
TRBV20-1,NA,TRBD2,TRBJ2-7,TGCAGTGCTACTGCTAGCGGGACCAGCTCCTACGAGCAGTACTTC,CSATASGTSSYEQYF
TRBV24-1,few,TRBD2,TRBJ2-3,TGTGCCACCGGGACTAGCGGGGGAACTGCTTTACACTCAGATACGCAGTATTTT,CATGTSGGTALHSDTQYF
TRBV5-6,many,NA,TRBJ2-1,TGTGCCAGCAGCTTGGGCAGGAGCTCCTACAATGAGCAGTTCTTC,CASSLGRSSYNEQFF
TRBV7-9,many,TRBD1,TRBJ2-5,TGTGCCAGCAGCTTGGGTGACAGGGGCCATCGAGAGACCCAGTACTTC,CASSLGDRGHRETQYF
TRBV5-1,few,TRBD1,TRBJ2-1,TGCGCCAGCAGCTTGGGACAGGGGATAGCGGATGAGCAGTTCTTC,CASSLGQGIADEQFF
TRBV29-1,NA,TRBD1,TRBJ2-7,TGCAGCGTTCTGGACGGGACAGGTTACGAGCAGTACTTC,CSVLDGTGYEQYF
TRBV24-1,NA,NA,TRBJ1-1,TGTGCCACCAGAGGACCGCTGAACACTGAAGCTTTCTTT,CATRGPLNTEAFF
TRBV6-2/TRBV6-3,few,NA,TRBJ1-5,TGTGCCAGCGGAACAGTCTATCAGCCCCAGCATTTT,CASGTVYQPQHF
TRBV6-5,few,NA,TRBJ2-1,TGTGCCAGCAGGCCACAGCTCTCCTACAATGAGCAGTTCTTC,CASRPQLSYNEQFF
TRBV29-1,NA,TRBD1,TRBJ1-1,TGCAGCGTTGCGGGACAGTACCACACTGAAGCTTTCTTT,CSVAGQYHTEAFF
TRBV5-6,NA,TRBD1,TRBJ1-2,TGTGCCAGCAGCTTCGGACAGGTGGGGAATGGCTACACCTTC,CASSFGQVGNGYTF
TRBV9,NA,TRBD1,TRBJ1-2,TGTGCCAGCAGCGAGACAGGGGTCTATGGCTACACCTTC,CASSETGVYGYTF
TRBV7-8,many,NA,TRBJ2-2,TGTGCCAGCAGCTCCGTACATGGGGGAGCCACCGGGGAGCTGTTTTTT,CASSSVHGGATGELFF
TRBV15,NA,NA,TRBJ2-1,TGTGCCACCAGCAGAGATGGTTCAGGGTCAGGGGAGTTCTTC,CATSRDGSGSGEFF
TRBV21-1,few,NA,TRBJ1-1,TGTGCCAGCAGCACCCCTTCCGACAGGGGAGGAATGAACACTGAAGCTTTCTTT,CASSTPSDRGGMNTEAFF
TRBV2,few,TRBD1,TRBJ2-2,TGTGCCGGATCCGTAAGGACAGGGCTAGCCGGGGAGCTGTTTTTT,CAGSVRTGLAGELFF
TRBV10-3,many,NA,TRBJ1-1,TGTGCCATCAGCGAGGGGCGGAAGAACACTGAAGCTTTCTTT,CAISEGRKNTEAFF
TRBV30,NA,TRBD1,TRBJ2-7,TGTGCCTGGAGTGCCACGGACAGGGTCATCCACGAGCAGTACTTC,CAWSATDRVIHEQYF
TRBV6-6,few,TRBD2,TRBJ2-3,TGTGCCAGCAGCCTTCTAGCGGGAGGGATCGATACGCAGTATTTT,CASSLLAGGIDTQYF
TRBV12-3/TRBV12-4,few,TRBD2,TRBJ2-7,TGTGCCAGCAGTAAAGCGGGATTCGACTACGAGCAGTACTTC,CASSKAGFDYEQYF
TRBV7-2,few,TRBD1,TRBJ2-7,TGTGCCAGCAGCTTAGCCCCCCAGGGGGCCAACGAGCAGTACTTC,CASSLAPQGANEQYF
TRBV5-5,few,TRBD1,TRBJ2-7,TGTGCCAGCAGCATGACAGGGGCCCTCTACGAGCAGTACTTC,CASSMTGALYEQYF
TRBV11-2,NA,NA,TRBJ2-5,TGTGCCAGCAGCTTAGGAGCGGGCAGGGAGGAGACCCAGTACTTC,CASSLGAGREETQYF
TRBV18,NA,TRBD1,TRBJ2-1,TGTGCCAGCTCATTACGCACCGGGACAGCGATTATTCAGCAGTTCTTC,CASSLRTGTAIIQQFF
TRBV6-2/TRBV6-3,NA,TRBD2,TRBJ2-7,TGTGCCAGCAGCCGAGACTCACTAGCGGCGGTCCACGAGCAGTACTTC,CASSRDSLAAVHEQYF
TRBV7-3,few,NA,TRBJ2-1,TGTGCCAGCAGCTCCACGGGGGTATCCTACAATGAGCAGTTCTTC,CASSSTGVSYNEQFF
TRBV28,few,TRBD1,TRBJ2-7,TGTGCCAGCAGTTCCGGACAGGGACCCAGGGACGAGCAGTACTTC,CASSSGQGPRDEQYF
TRBV24-1,NA,TRBD1,TRBJ2-3,TGTGCCACCAGTCTCCGAGGGACAGGAACGCAGTATTTT,CATSLRGTGTQYF
TRBV3-1,few,NA,TRBJ2-1,TGTGCCAGCGGTTATGGGGGTGAGCAGTTCTTC,CASGYGGEQFF
TRBV12-3/TRBV12-4,NA,NA,TRBJ2-5,TGTGCCAGCCGCCAGAGAGAGACCCAGTACTTC,CASRQRETQYF
TRBV6-6,few,NA,TRBJ1-1,TGTGCCAGCCATCAGGGACCACAGAACACTGAAGCTTTCTTT,CASHQGPQNTEAFF
TRBV4-3,many,TRBD1,TRBJ2-7,TGCGCCAGCAGCCATTCCGGGACAGGGGAGGCCTACGAGCAGTACTTC,CASSHSGTGEAYEQYF
TRBV19,NA,NA,TRBJ2-1,TGTGCCAGTAGTATTAACGACTACAATGAGCAGTTCTTC,CASSINDYNEQFF
TRBV12-3/TRBV12-4,NA,NA,TRBJ1-1,TGTGCCAGCAGTTTGGAACAGGGTCTGAACACTGAAGCTTTCTTT,CASSLEQGLNTEAFF
TRBV29-1,NA,TRBD2,TRBJ2-1,TGCAGCGGGGGACTAGCGGGCCCTACAAATGAGCAGTTCTTC,CSGGLAGPTNEQFF
TRBV4-1,few,NA,TRBJ1-1,TGCGCCAGCAGCCCGATGGGACACTCAAGCGCTGAAGCTTTCTTT,CASSPMGHSSAEAFF
TRBV5-5,NA,NA,TRBJ2-3,TGTGCCAGCAGCTTGATTTACGGCGTCCCCCCGGCGGATACGCAGTATTTT,CASSLIYGVPPADTQYF
TRBV5-1,few,NA,TRBJ1-2,TGCGCCAGCAGCCAGCTACCTGACAGCCTCTATGGCTACACCTTC,CASSQLPDSLYGYTF
TRBV12-3/TRBV12-4,NA,NA,TRBJ1-2,TGTGCCAGCAGTTTAAAGGGACACTCCAACTATGGCTACACCTTC,CASSLKGHSNYGYTF
TRBV6-6,NA,NA,TRBJ1-2,TGTGCCAGCAGTAACCCCCTGAACGATATCCCTAGCGGCTACACCTTC,CASSNPLNDIPSGYTF
TRBV20-1,NA,TRBD2,TRBJ2-3,TGCAGTGCTACTCAACTAGCGCTTAGCACAGATACGCAGTATTTT,CSATQLALSTDTQYF
TRBV6-5,once,NA,TRBJ1-1,NA,CASSTSTAEAFF
TRBV18,NA,NA,TRBJ2-1,TGTGCCAGCTCACCACCCCAGGGATTCAATGAGCAGTTCTTC,CASSPPQGFNEQFF
TRBV24-1,few,TRBD1,TRBJ1-2,TGTGCCACCAGTGATTCAATGGGGACAGAGGACCTTCTTAACTATGGCTACACCTTC,CATSDSMGTEDLLNYGYTF
TRBV7-3,NA,NA,TRBJ2-1,TGTGCCAGCAGCTCCGGGCCGGGGCCCAGGGAACAGTTCTTC,CASSSGPGPREQFF
TRBV11-2,few,TRBD1,TRBJ1-1,TGTGCCAGCAGCTTAGTAACAGGGGTAGGCGGCACTGAAGCTTTCTTT,CASSLVTGVGGTEAFF
TRBV6-1,NA,NA,TRBJ2-7,TGTGCCAGCAGTGAACTCTCCTACGAGCAGTACTTC,CASSELSYEQYF
TRBV15,many,TRBD1,TRBJ2-1,TGTGCCACCAGCAGACACCGGACAGGTACCTACAATGAGCAGTTCTTC,CATSRHRTGTYNEQFF
TRBV6-6,NA,TRBD1,TRBJ1-2,TGTGCCAGCAGTTACTTAGACTGGGACAGGAAGGATGGCTACACCTTC,CASSYLDWDRKDGYTF
TRBV27,NA,NA,TRBJ2-3,TGTGCCAGCAGTTTCGGATTTGGCAGGGTAGAGAGGGGTACGCAGTATTTT,CASSFGFGRVERGTQYF
TRBV7-2,NA,NA,TRBJ2-2,TGTGCCAGCAGCTTGGATAAGCTTAACACCGGGGAGCTGTTTTTT,CASSLDKLNTGELFF
TRBV6-6,NA,NA,TRBJ1-2,TGTGCCAGCAGCGCCGATGGTGGAGGCTACACCTTC,CASSADGGGYTF